This TCR beta chain was observed in a study of blood T cell repertoires in COVID-19. About the study: Samples representing acute and convalescent COVID-19 were sourced from the United States, Italy and Spain. Nucleic acid was either cDNA or gDNA, and it came from T cells, B-cell-depleted T cells, or PBMCs.

The germline CDR1 and CDR2 sequences are PRHDT and FYEKMQ (reference sequence). The CDR3 sequence is 13 residues long. Deletions cut 4 bases from V and 11 bases from J, with 12 bases between. Assay used: immunoSEQ multiplex PCR; TCRdb lists only in-frame clones, some missing. The table lists 200,000 to 250,000 clones, approximately 81% of them singletons, with approximately 9% in the top ten. Membership in each cohort depended on participant-reported clinical history. V and J are TRBV13 and TRBJ1-6, with unresolved D. Input material: PBMCs or T cells enriched from blood (not recorded which). This clonotype originated in a woman between 45 and 65 years old with acute COVID-19. The DNA of the CDR3 is TGTGCCAGCAGCTCCGGTCCGAATCCACCCCTCCACTTT. This gives the protein CASSSGPNPPLHF.